The subject of this entry is one T cell receptor beta chain. This record comes from a study of blood T cell repertoires in COVID-19. Study-level background: PBMCs, B-cell-depleted T cells, or T cells were the source of the cDNA or gDNA that made up the material.

Repertoires were generated with immunoSEQ multiplex PCR, while TCRdb's copy carries only in-frame clones and drops some. The sample consists of 150,000 to 200,000 clones, over 80% of them appearing once. With 2 bases removed from V and 4 bases from J, the gap between germline ends came to 10 bases. CDR1 and CDR2 (germline): SGHTA, FQGTGA. The CDR3 covers 14 residues. The participants were between roughly 18 and 100 years old and came from roughly 24 US areas. Participants in the exposed group had met a COVID-19 case in the 2 weeks before joining the study. The V call is TRBV7-3, the J call TRBJ2-3; possibly TRBD2 for D (5 bases). This receptor was obtained from a man between 65 and 85 years old who had been exposed to COVID-19. What was sequenced was PBMCs or T cells enriched from blood (not recorded which). CDR3 sequence: CASSLGGSPDTQYF. CDR3 sequence (DNA): TGTGCCAGCAGCTTAGGAGGTTCCCCAGATACGCAGTATTTT. Complete variable domain (other parts from reference TRBV7-3 and TRBJ2-3): GAGVSQTPSNKVTEKGKYVELRCDPISGHTALYWYRQSLGQGPEFLIYFQGTGAADDSGLPNDRFFAVRPEGSVSTLKIQRTERGDSAVYLCASSLGGSPDTQYFGPGTRLTVL.